The 20 T cell receptor beta chains given below trace back to one sample, sequenced in a study of shared clonotypes between healthy human individuals. Some clones are missing from TCRdb's copy, which holds only in-frame ones; the method was immunoSEQ multiplex PCR. Of millions of clones in the sample, over 85% were seen once. Sequenced: naive CD4+ T cells sorted from blood. Subset of the sample: CD45RA+ positively selected. These receptors all stem from a man between 18 and 29 years old in good health.

CDR3 residues: CASSAQGTGAYEQYF. The CDR3 DNA is TGCGCCAGCAGCGCCCAGGGGACAGGGGCCTACGAGCAGTACTTC. This chain uses TRBV5-1 with TRBJ2-7; 10 bases match TRBD1. This CDR3 region has 15 residues. The germline V gene encodes CDR1 SGHRS and CDR2 YFSETQ. Germline trimming cut 4 bases from V and 2 bases from J; bases unmatched to any gene: 6.

The chain has TRBV4-3 and TRBJ1-5; D ambiguous. Germline CDR1 reads LGHNA; CDR2 reads YSLEER. The CDR3 loop spans 14 amino acids. The V and J ends lost 2 bases and 4 bases respectively, with 9 bases between them. The CDR3 bases are TGCGCCAGCAGCCAACAGGCTTATAATCAGCCCCAGCATTTT. Residues: CASSQQAYNQPQHF.

The chain couples TRBV7-6 to TRBJ2-5; either TRBD1 or TRBD2 may fit D (6 bases each). The ends were cut back, 3 bases at V and 3 bases at J, with 8 bases in the middle. The CDR3 contains 13 residues. CDR1 SGHVS and CDR2 FNYEAQ come from the germline V gene. This CDR3 reads CASSFRGEETQYF. CDR3 nucleotide sequence: TGTGCCAGCAGCTTTAGGGGGGAAGAGACCCAGTACTTC.

The chain uses TRBV10-2 and TRBJ2-6; D call uncertain. The germline V and J ends were trimmed by 11 bases and 0 bases, with 8 bases remaining between them. The CDR3 extends over 13 amino acids. The germline CDR1 and CDR2 sequences are WSHSY and SAAADI. The CDR3 here is CASSGSGANVLTF. DNA of the CDR3: TGCGCCTCGTCAGGCTCTGGGGCCAACGTCCTGACTTTC.

This sequence joins TRBV5-1 and TRBJ2-7; 10 bases agree with TRBD1. Trimming removed 4 bases from V and 5 bases from J; junction bases left unmatched: 6. The germline V gene encodes CDR1 SGHRS and CDR2 YFSETQ. This CDR3 comprises 14 residues. Here the CDR3 reads CASSPRDRGNEQYF. The DNA of the CDR3 is TGCGCCAGCAGCCCCCGGGACAGGGGCAACGAGCAGTACTTC.

This chain links TRBV19 with TRBJ2-5, with 7 bases identical to TRBD1. The CDR3 extends over 14 amino acids. Germline V gene data show CDR1 as LNHDA and CDR2 as SQIVND (reference sequence). The V gene end was trimmed by 5 bases and the J gene end by 11 bases; junction bases not matched to a gene: 14. CDR3 DNA sequence: TGTGCCAGTAGTCAAACAGGGGCGGCTACGTCGCAGTACTTC. Its protein product is CASSQTGAATSQYF.

The chain recombines TRBV10-1 with TRBJ2-1; 11 nucleotides align to TRBD2. CDR1 and CDR2 from the germline V gene are WNHNN and SYGVQD (reference sequence). This CDR3 has 17 residues. V lost 4 bases, J lost 2 bases, and 7 bases stayed unmatched. The CDR3 is CASSGGILAGAYNEQFF. The CDR3 nucleotides read TGCGCCAGCAGTGGTGGGATACTAGCGGGGGCCTACAATGAGCAGTTCTTC.

Details on this clone: The same CDR3 arises from other DNA sequences in this sample as well. The chain couples TRBV25-1 to TRBJ2-7, with D possibly being TRBD1 (6 bases). The germline gives CDR1 MGHDK, CDR2 SYGVNS. This CDR3 has 14 residues. V shed 1 base and J shed 3 bases, with 10 bases lying between them. This CDR3 reads CASSESGTLYEQYF. The CDR3 bases are TGTGCCAGCAGTGAATCAGGGACACTCTACGAGCAGTACTTC.

This sequence joins TRBV7-2 and TRBJ1-1; 8 positions agree with TRBD1. Germline values: CDR1 SGHTA, CDR2 FQGNSA. The CDR3 consists of 14 residues. Trimming cost V 6 bases and J 4 bases; bases outside gene matches: 7. CDR3 in amino acids: CASRPQGAVTEAFF. DNA of the CDR3: TGTGCCAGCAGACCCCAGGGGGCGGTCACTGAAGCTTTCTTT.

The J gene is TRBJ2-3, the V gene TRBV5-1; 7 bases are shared with TRBD1. Germline CDR1 reads SGHRS; CDR2 reads YFSETQ. V lost 4 bases and J lost 2; bases outside the gene matches: 7. This CDR3 has 15 residues. CDR3 nucleotides: TGCGCCAGCAGCAGGAAGGGGGCGGACACAGATACGCAGTATTTT. This sequence encodes CASSRKGADTDTQYF. The variable domain in full, with the rest retrieved from reference TRBV5-1 and TRBJ2-3, is KAGVTQTPRYLIKTRGQQVTLSCSPISGHRSVSWYQQTPGQGLQFLFEYFSETQRNKGNFPGRFSGRQFSNSRSEMNVSTLELGDSALYLCASSRKGADTDTQYFGPGTRLTVL.

The chain combines TRBV6-6 with TRBJ2-7; 8 positions agree with TRBD2. In germline, CDR1 is MNHNY, CDR2 SVGAGI (reference sequence). There are 14 residues in the CDR3. The V and J ends lost 5 bases and 7 bases, in that order; junction bases with no gene match: 10. The CDR3 sequence: CASSPREGLVEQYF. The CDR3 DNA is TGTGCCAGCAGTCCCCGGGAGGGTCTTGTAGAGCAGTACTTC.

With regard to this clone: The same CDR3 is also encoded by other DNA sequences in this sample. The chain recombines TRBV11-2 with TRBJ2-1, with D tentatively TRBD2 (6 bases). V was trimmed by 2 bases and J by 0 bases, leaving 8 bases between them. CDR3 length equals 15 residues. Germline V gene data show CDR1 as SGHAT and CDR2 as FQNNGV. CDR3: CASSLSGGSYNEQFF. CDR3 DNA: TGTGCCAGCAGCTTATCCGGGGGCTCCTACAATGAGCAGTTCTTC. The complete variable domain, with remaining parts taken from reference TRBV11-2 and TRBJ2-1, reads EAGVAQSPRYKIIEKRQSVAFWCNPISGHATLYWYQQILGQGPKLLIQFQNNGVVDDSQLPKDRFSAERLKGVDSTLKIQPAKLEDSAVYLCASSLSGGSYNEQFFGPGTRLTVL.

Remarks on this clone: This specimen includes other DNA sequences encoding the same CDR3. The chain has TRBV5-1 and TRBJ1-1, with D maybe TRBD1 (5 bases). This CDR3 contains 15 residues. The V end was cut by 0 bases, the J end by 1 base, with 10 bases between. Germline CDR1 is SGHRS and CDR2 is YFSETQ. CDR3 DNA sequence: TGCGCCAGCAGCTTGGTTCCGGGGCCGAACACTGAAGCTTTCTTT. This gives the protein CASSLVPGPNTEAFF.

Details on this clone: The same CDR3 is also encoded by other DNA sequences in this sample. The chain employs TRBV19 and TRBJ1-1; tentatively, D is TRBD1 (6 bases). CDR1 and CDR2 from the germline V gene are LNHDA and SQIVND (reference sequence). The germline V and J ends were trimmed by 6 bases and 4 bases, with 12 bases remaining between them. The CDR3 has 13 residues. The CDR3 sequence: CASRLQGGTEAFF. In DNA form, the CDR3 reads TGTGCCAGTAGACTACAGGGAGGCACTGAAGCTTTCTTT.

The CDR3 DNA reads as TGTGCCAGCAGTTCTGGGCTAGCGACACAAGAGACCCAGTACTTC. Translated: CASSSGLATQETQYF. The V call is TRBV6-5, the J call TRBJ2-5, with D tentatively TRBD2 (6 bases). Between the trimmed V and J ends, which lost 4 bases and 2 bases, there was a span of 14 bases. The CDR3 has 15 residues. Germline V gene data show CDR1 as MNHEY and CDR2 as SVGAGI.

For the CDR3, the DNA is TGTGCCAGCAGCAAAAGTGGGGGGCCCTACGAGCAGTACTTC. As protein: CASSKSGGPYEQYF. This sequence joins TRBV27 and TRBJ2-7, with D perhaps TRBD1 or TRBD2 (6 bases each). From germline, CDR1 is MNHEY and CDR2 SMNVEV (reference sequence). V was clipped by 6 bases and J by 2 bases, with 14 bases between them. The CDR3 spans 14 residues.

The gene calls are TRBV25-1 and TRBJ2-2; TRBD1 matches 7 bases. The germline CDR1 and CDR2 sequences are MGHDK and SYGVNS. The junction had 8 bases not matched to a gene; V was cut back by 7 bases and J by 3 bases. The CDR3 consists of 15 residues. Here the CDR3 reads CASTRAGGDTGELFF. The DNA for the CDR3 is TGTGCCAGCACACGCGCAGGGGGTGACACCGGGGAGCTGTTTTTT.

The rearrangement joins TRBV5-1 to TRBJ2-7; tentatively, D is TRBD1 (6 bases). The germline V and J ends were trimmed by 7 bases and 3 bases, with 17 bases remaining between them. The length of the CDR3 is 14 residues. CDR1 SGHRS and CDR2 YFSETQ come from the germline V gene. The DNA for the CDR3 is TGCGCCAGCTCCGGCCGGGGCAGGGGCTACGAGCAGTACTTC. Translated, it gives CASSGRGRGYEQYF.

About this clone itself: Other DNA sequences within the sample encode an identical CDR3. The chain uses TRBV29-1 and TRBJ2-6, with D unresolved. Germline loops: CDR1 SQVTM, CDR2 ANQGSEA. The CDR3 sequence is 14 residues long. The V gene lost 4 bases and the J gene lost 1 base, with 8 bases spanning the gap. The CDR3 region has the DNA TGCAGCGTTGGAGCCGGGTCTGGGGCCAACGTCCTGACTTTC. This gives the protein CSVGAGSGANVLTF. Filled out from reference TRBV29-1 and TRBJ2-6, the complete variable domain reads SAVISQKPSRDICQRGTSLTIQCQVDSQVTMMFWYRQQPGQSLTLIATANQGSEATYESGFVIDKFPISRPNLTFSTLTVSNMSPEDSSIYLCSVGAGSGANVLTFGAGSRLTVL.

This clone has only one observation. Different DNA sequences within this sample yield the same CDR3. V gene TRBV6-5 combines with J gene TRBJ2-1, with 11 positions matching TRBD2. Germline-derived CDR1 and CDR2 are MNHEY and SVGAGI. J lost 5 bases, V lost 6 bases, and 3 bases had no gene match. The CDR3 covers 14 residues. The CDR3 sequence: CASRRGLADNEQFF. DNA of the CDR3: TGTGCCAGCAGAAGGGGACTAGCGGACAATGAGCAGTTCTTC.